The clone carrying this T cell receptor (beta chain) was counted ten times or more. MiXCR, applied by TCRdb to the 5' RACE reads, yields one record per CDR3 protein. The sample lists a few hundred thousand distinct CDR3 sequences; 6.9% were seen once. The data originate from a study of T cells after yellow fever vaccination. The CDR3 has 15 residues. Germline V gene data show CDR1 as MNHEY and CDR2 as SVGAGI. The junction had 1 base not matched to a gene; V was cut back by 0 bases and J by 6 bases. Here the sequenced sample was CD4+ T cells sorted from PBMCs, taken 15 days after the yellow fever booster vaccination. The chain has TRBV6-5 and TRBJ1-4, with TRBD1 matching 10 bases. This clonotype was obtained from a man younger than 40 who received the YFV17D yellow fever vaccine. CDR3 coding DNA: TGTGCCAGCAGTTACTCCGGGACAGGGGATGAAAAACTGTTTTTT. This encodes CASSYSGTGDEKLFF.